This paragraph covers one T cell receptor beta chain sequence. Its antigen is as yet unknown. The CDR3 sequence is 12 residues long. Germline values: CDR1 MDHEN, CDR2 SYDVKM. V was shortened by 4 bases and J by 10 bases, with 11 bases between the two germline ends. Time point of the sample: patch test 1, 2 weeks after DPC sensitization. Treatment given: therapeutic diphenylcyclopropenone sensitization with weekly scalp DPC. The data stem from a study of human T cells and chemical hapten exposure. Study in general: In the sensitization step, 2% DPC was placed on approximately 2 cm by approximately 2 cm of upper inner arm skin. Patients, predominantly female, presented with alopecia areata, totalis or universalis.

Unique molecular identifiers were attached to individual cDNA molecules within the library. TCRdb independently ran MiXCR on the RACE reads; one entry per CDR3 protein. This repertoire shows around 300,000 distinct CDR3 sequences, roughly 6.9% found once; its top ten account for around 8.2%. Whole-study findings and limits: Alopecia affecting every donor means their immune response may not match healthy people's.

The sequences come from whole blood, collected in connection with sensitization to the hapten diphenylcyclopropenone (DPC). The rearrangement uses TRBV28 and TRBJ2-1, with a possible D match to TRBD2 (5 bases). The origin of this receptor is a woman between 18 and 29 years old with alopecia areata. Some clones in this sample may be carry-over from other donors' samples. The CDR3 DNA sequence: TGTGCCAGCAGTTCTCCAGCGGAAGAGCAGTTCTTC. It specifies CASSSPAEEQFF.